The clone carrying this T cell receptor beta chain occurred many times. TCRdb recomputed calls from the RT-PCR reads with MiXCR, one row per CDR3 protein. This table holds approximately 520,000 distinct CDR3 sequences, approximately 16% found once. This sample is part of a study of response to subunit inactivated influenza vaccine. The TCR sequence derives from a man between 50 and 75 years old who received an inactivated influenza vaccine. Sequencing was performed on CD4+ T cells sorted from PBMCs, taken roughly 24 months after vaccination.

The CDR3 loop reads CASSLAGQDAYEQYF. The CDR3 coding sequence is TGTGCCAGCAGCTTGGCGGGACAGGATGCATACGAGCAGTACTTC. The rearrangement links TRBV5-5 to TRBJ2-7; 8 nucleotides align to TRBD1. CDR1 and CDR2 (germline): SGHKS, YYEKEE (reference sequence). The CDR3 runs to 15 residues. The ends lost 0 bases at V and 4 bases at J; junction bases unmatched: 6.